The 23 T cell receptor beta chains presented below share a single source sample, sequenced in a study of blood T cell repertoires in COVID-19. The table came from immunoSEQ multiplex PCR; TCRdb's copy has only in-frame clones and leaves some out. Here the sample spans around 180,000 clones, roughly 80% being singletons. The specimen was peripheral blood. Receptors were obtained from a man in his sixties with active or convalescent COVID-19.

The J gene is TRBJ1-4, the V gene TRBV19; D is uncertain. This CDR3 has 14 residues. V was cut by 7 bases and J by 8 bases, with 17 bases left in between. The V gene's germline CDR1 is LNHDA and CDR2 SQIVND (reference sequence). The CDR3: CASTPPGLKEKLFF. The CDR3, as DNA: TGTGCCAGTACTCCCCCGGGTCTAAAGGAAAAACTGTTTTTT.

This clone occurred a few times. This chain connects TRBV5-1 to TRBJ1-1, with a tentative D call TRBD1 (5 bases). This CDR3 is 14 amino acids long. Germline CDR1 reads SGHRS; CDR2 reads YFSETQ. Trimming removed 2 bases at V and 4 bases at J, with 12 bases between. This chain's CDR3 is CASSFSQGGTEAFF. CDR3 coding DNA: TGCGCCAGCAGCTTTTCTCAGGGAGGCACTGAAGCTTTCTTT.

This chain joins TRBV5-6 and TRBJ2-5; D is possibly TRBD1 (5 bases). The CDR3 contains 15 residues. V shed 0 bases and J shed 2 bases, with 11 bases lying between them. From germline, CDR1 is SGHDT and CDR2 YYEEEE. CDR3 sequence: CASSLESGWQETQYF. CDR3 bases: TGTGCCAGCAGCTTGGAGTCAGGGTGGCAAGAGACCCAGTACTTC.

Here the CDR3 reads CATELFGTEAFF. CDR3 bases: TGTGCCACTGAGCTGTTCGGCACTGAAGCTTTCTTT. The J gene is TRBJ1-1, the V gene TRBV28; D gene unclear. Germline loops: CDR1 MDHEN, CDR2 SYDVKM. V was cut by 10 bases and J by 4 bases, with 13 bases left in between. The CDR3 loop spans 12 amino acids.

The chain recombines TRBV28 with TRBJ2-7, with 9 nucleotides matching TRBD1. Germline lookup yields CDR1 MDHEN and CDR2 SYDVKM. The V and J ends lost 3 bases and 4 bases, in that order; junction bases with no gene match: 7. The CDR3 is made up of 15 amino acids. The CDR3 DNA is TGTGCCAGCAGTTTTAGGGGGACAGGGAGGTACGAGCAGTACTTC. It specifies CASSFRGTGRYEQYF.

V and J are TRBV9 and TRBJ1-2; D unclear. The V gene's germline CDR1 is SGDLS and CDR2 YYNGEE. The CDR3 length is 12 residues. The V gene lost 3 bases and the J gene lost 8 bases, with 11 bases spanning the gap. CDR3 DNA: TGTGCCAGCAGCGCGGGGTCGGTGGGCTACACCTTC. It is translated as CASSAGSVGYTF.

The V and J genes are TRBV6-5 and TRBJ1-1; perhaps TRBD1 as D (6 bases). CDR1 is MNHEY and CDR2 is SVGAGI in the germline V gene. V was trimmed by 6 bases and J by 8 bases, leaving 10 bases between them. The CDR3 is 11 amino acids. The CDR3 protein is CASRHREEAFF. The CDR3 DNA follows: TGTGCCAGCAGACACAGGGAGGAAGCTTTCTTT.

The V call is TRBV30, the J call TRBJ1-2; tentatively, D is TRBD1 (6 bases). In germline, CDR1 is GTSNPN, CDR2 SVGIG (reference sequence). V lost 0 bases, J lost 6 bases, and 11 bases lay in between. This CDR3 region has 13 residues. Here the CDR3 reads CAWSVGAGDGYTF. The DNA of the CDR3 is TGTGCCTGGAGTGTAGGGGCAGGGGATGGCTACACCTTC.

A single count supports this clone. V and J are TRBV27 and TRBJ2-1; 8 bases line up with TRBD1. CDR3 size: 17 residues. Per the germline V gene, CDR1 is MNHEY and CDR2 is SMNVEV (reference sequence). V gave up 3 bases and J gave up 4 bases; unmatched junction bases: 11. The CDR3 coding sequence is TGTGCCAGCAGTTTTCCCCCTCCAGGGGGCTTATACAATGAGCAGTTCTTC. Its protein product is CASSFPPPGGLYNEQFF.

This chain links TRBV19 with TRBJ1-6; no clear D gene. Trimming cost V 1 base and J 8 bases, with 15 bases left between them. The length of the CDR3 is 16 residues. Per germline, CDR1 LNHDA and CDR2 SQIVND (reference sequence). For the CDR3, the DNA is TGTGCCAGTAGTATAGCGCCGGGGAGAGGTGATTCACCCCTCCACTTT. It specifies CASSIAPGRGDSPLHF. Supplemented by reference TRBV19 and TRBJ1-6, the full variable domain reads DGGITQSPKYLFRKEGQNVTLSCEQNLNHDAMYWYRQDPGQGLRLIYYSQIVNDFQKGDIAEGYSVSREKKESFPLTVTSAQKNPTAFYLCASSIAPGRGDSPLHFGNGTRLTVT.

The chain employs TRBV6-5 and TRBJ2-7; D perhaps matches TRBD2 (7 bases). The CDR3 has 15 amino acids. Per germline, CDR1 MNHEY and CDR2 SVGAGI. Trimming took off 0 bases at V and 5 bases at J, with 14 bases between the two ends. The CDR3 region has the DNA TGTGCCAGCAGTTACTCGGCGGGGGCCTCTCACGAGCAGTACTTC. Translated, it gives CASSYSAGASHEQYF.

The chain recombines TRBV6-4 with TRBJ1-2; no clear D gene. This CDR3 region has 13 residues. Germline V CDR1 and CDR2: MRHNA, SNTAGT. V lost 4 bases, J lost 0 bases, and 6 bases lay in between. DNA of the CDR3: TGTGCCAGCAGTGCTGGCCCTAACTATGGCTACACCTTC. Its protein is CASSAGPNYGYTF.

This chain joins TRBV7-3 and TRBJ2-1, with TRBD2 matching over 9 bases. The CDR3 covers 15 residues. Per germline, CDR1 SGHTA and CDR2 FQGTGA. The ends lost 3 bases at V and 6 bases at J; junction bases unmatched: 6. The chain's CDR3 is CASSFVAGVRNEQFF. Written as DNA, the CDR3 is TGTGCCAGCAGCTTTGTAGCGGGAGTCCGCAATGAGCAGTTCTTC.

The chain couples TRBV5-1 to TRBJ2-3, with D perhaps TRBD1 (6 bases). The V end lost 0 bases, the J end lost 4 bases, and 18 bases lay between the germline ends. CDR1 and CDR2 (germline): SGHRS, YFSETQ. The CDR3 runs 17 residues. The CDR3 spells CASSLARAGAKADTQYF. In DNA form, the CDR3 reads TGCGCCAGCAGCTTGGCCCGCGCAGGGGCGAAGGCAGATACGCAGTATTTT. The full variable domain, completed using reference TRBV5-1 and TRBJ2-3, is KAGVTQTPRYLIKTRGQQVTLSCSPISGHRSVSWYQQTPGQGLQFLFEYFSETQRNKGNFPGRFSGRQFSNSRSEMNVSTLELGDSALYLCASSLARAGAKADTQYFGPGTRLTVL.

The genes are TRBV28 and TRBJ2-1; 11 bases match TRBD2. V dropped 6 bases and J dropped 0; count of bases not matched to a gene: 4. CDR3 length: 16 residues. The germline V gene encodes CDR1 MDHEN and CDR2 SYDVKM. Written as DNA, the CDR3 is TGTGCCAGCAGCATGACTAGCGGGGACTCCTACAATGAGCAGTTCTTC. It yields the protein CASSMTSGDSYNEQFF.

Only one count was recorded for this clone. CDR3 sequence (DNA): TGTGCCAGCAGCTTGGGAGCAGATACGCAGTATTTT. Amino acid sequence: CASSLGADTQYF. This chain connects TRBV5-4 to TRBJ2-3; D uncertain. The CDR3 has 12 amino acids. Trimming pared 0 bases from V and 4 bases from J, leaving 3 bases between. Germline loops: CDR1 SGHNT, CDR2 YYREEE (reference sequence).

This sequence joins TRBV11-1 and TRBJ2-3, with TRBD2 identical over 8 bases. The V gene end was trimmed by 5 bases and the J gene end by 4 bases; junction bases not matched to a gene: 8. This CDR3 spans 15 amino acids. The germline V gene has CDR1 SGHAT and CDR2 FQDESV (reference sequence). This CDR3 reads CASSQSGSSADTQYF. The DNA for the CDR3 is TGTGCCAGCAGCCAGAGCGGGAGTAGCGCAGATACGCAGTATTTT.

This rearrangement joins TRBV6-5 to TRBJ2-5; 8 nucleotides match TRBD2. Trimming removed 4 bases from V and 5 bases from J; junction bases left unmatched: 3. The CDR3 totals 13 residues. Germline-derived CDR1 and CDR2 are MNHEY and SVGAGI. CDR3 coding DNA: TGTGCCAGCAGTTCCGGGAGGGGGGAGACCCAGTACTTC. Translation: CASSSGRGETQYF.

This clone was seen once. The V call is TRBV9, the J call TRBJ2-7; D perhaps matches TRBD2 (5 bases). This CDR3 comprises 14 residues. Germline V gene sequence: CDR1 SGDLS, CDR2 YYNGEE. Trimming shortened V by 4 bases and J by 1 base, and 12 bases separated the two germline ends. CDR3 region: CASSPSGNSYEQYF. CDR3 DNA sequence: TGTGCCAGCAGCCCCAGCGGAAATTCCTACGAGCAGTACTTC. Based on the CDR3 plus reference TRBV9 and TRBJ2-7, the full variable domain is DSGVTQTPKHLITATGQRVTLRCSPRSGDLSVYWYQQSLDQGLQFLIQYYNGEERAKGNILERFSAQQFPDLHSELNLSSLELGDSALYFCASSPSGNSYEQYFGPGTRLTVT.

This clone has only a few counts. The rearrangement links TRBV7-2 to TRBJ1-2; 7 nucleotides align to TRBD1. Germline assignment: CDR1 SGHTA and CDR2 FQGNSA. V was clipped by 0 bases and J by 8 bases; unmatched bases: 9. The CDR3 consists of 15 residues. The CDR3 DNA sequence: TGTGCCAGCAGCTTAGCTTCTCAGGGGGTTTTAGGCTACACCTTC. As protein: CASSLASQGVLGYTF.

This rearrangement joins TRBV18 to TRBJ1-2, with 7 bases identical to TRBD1. CDR1 and CDR2 (germline): KGHSH, LQKENI. The CDR3 runs 14 residues. V gave up 3 bases and J gave up 7 bases; unmatched junction bases: 8. CDR3 loop: CASSPPTGISGYTF. For the CDR3, the DNA is TGTGCCAGCTCACCCCCGACAGGGATCAGTGGCTACACCTTC.

The chain is built from TRBV19 and TRBJ1-6; tentatively, D is TRBD1 (6 bases). V lost 3 bases to trimming and J lost 7 bases, with 13 bases between them. The CDR3 spans 15 residues. Germline CDR1 reads LNHDA; CDR2 reads SQIVND (reference sequence). CDR3 coding DNA: TGTGCCAGTAGTATTGGGCACAGGGCGAATTCACCCCTCCACTTT. Its protein is CASSIGHRANSPLHF. Filled out from reference TRBV19 and TRBJ1-6, the complete variable domain reads DGGITQSPKYLFRKEGQNVTLSCEQNLNHDAMYWYRQDPGQGLRLIYYSQIVNDFQKGDIAEGYSVSREKKESFPLTVTSAQKNPTAFYLCASSIGHRANSPLHFGNGTRLTVT.

This clone was detected once. The rearrangement joins TRBV18 to TRBJ2-3; 7 positions agree with TRBD2. CDR3 length: 16 residues. CDR1 and CDR2 (germline): KGHSH, LQKENI. The V and J ends lost 1 base and 2 bases, in that order; junction bases with no gene match: 6. This chain's CDR3 is CASSPQPGGLTDTQYF. CDR3 DNA sequence: TGTGCCAGCTCACCACAGCCGGGAGGTCTCACAGATACGCAGTATTTT.